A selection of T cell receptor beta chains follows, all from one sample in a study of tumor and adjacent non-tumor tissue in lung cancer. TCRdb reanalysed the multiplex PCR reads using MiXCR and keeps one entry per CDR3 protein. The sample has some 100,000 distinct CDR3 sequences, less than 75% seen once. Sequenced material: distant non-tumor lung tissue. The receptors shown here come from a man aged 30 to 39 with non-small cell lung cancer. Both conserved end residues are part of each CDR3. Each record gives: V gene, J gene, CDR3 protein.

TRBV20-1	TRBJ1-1	CSARPTGVNIEAFF
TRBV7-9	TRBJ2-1	CASSLVDSVSYNEQFF
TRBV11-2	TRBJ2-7	CASSLDRTGIYEQYF
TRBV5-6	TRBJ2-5	CASSQDWQETQYF
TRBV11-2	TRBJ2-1	CASSLSPRTNSYNEQFF
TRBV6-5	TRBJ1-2	CASSYWDKVEGYTF
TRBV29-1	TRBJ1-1	CSPQTGGRDTEAFF
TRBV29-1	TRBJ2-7	CSVEVSSHERYF
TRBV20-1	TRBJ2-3	CSALTLKPGTSGGKVSTDTQYF
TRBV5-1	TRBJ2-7	CASSLTGSSYEQYF
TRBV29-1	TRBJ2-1	CSVKTRGLAGSEQFF
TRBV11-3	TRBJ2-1	CASSLLAGDHGQFF
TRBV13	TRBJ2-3	CASSSINRRTSVTDTQYF
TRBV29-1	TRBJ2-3	CRDLRQGTDRQYF
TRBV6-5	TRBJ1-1	CASGAQDDYTDAFF
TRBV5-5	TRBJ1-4	CANSPTGTGSEKLFF
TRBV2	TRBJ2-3	CASSEVAGGLVIDTQYF
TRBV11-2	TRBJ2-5	CASSRSGGIETQYF
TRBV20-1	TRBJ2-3	CSAPSGRGRAYTDMQYF
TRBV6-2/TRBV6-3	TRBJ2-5	CVSRTTGLAGGPVGQETQYF
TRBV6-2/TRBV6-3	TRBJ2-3	CANSYLSLDTQYF
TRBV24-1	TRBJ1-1	CATSDLSTEAFF
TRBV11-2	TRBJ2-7	CPTSLGGGPYEQYF
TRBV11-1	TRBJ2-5	CASSPGLSGGSRQETQYF
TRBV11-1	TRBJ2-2	CASSGRQVMNTGELFF
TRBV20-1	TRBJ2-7	CSARTSGAFYDQYF
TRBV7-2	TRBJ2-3	CASAMAGGPTDTQYF
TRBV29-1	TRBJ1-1	CSAALRDSLNAEAFF
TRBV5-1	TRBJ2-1	CASSLQGQEQFF
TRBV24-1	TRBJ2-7	CATSELAGRETFHELYF
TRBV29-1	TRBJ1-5	CSVSLGPEEQPQHF
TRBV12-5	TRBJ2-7	CASGSTGGEQYF
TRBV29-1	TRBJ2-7	CSVALAVVGEQHF
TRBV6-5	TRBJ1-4	CASTSPGGPNEKLFF
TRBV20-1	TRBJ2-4	CSAPEGGGNIQYF
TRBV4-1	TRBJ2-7	CTSRLRLAVSYEQYF
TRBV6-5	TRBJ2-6	CASREGGGGANVLTF
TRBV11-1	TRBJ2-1	CDSALGGAGDSYNEQFF
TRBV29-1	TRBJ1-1	CSAPNRVTEAFF
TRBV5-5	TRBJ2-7	CASSLDGGGSYEQYF
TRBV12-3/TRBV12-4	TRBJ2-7	CASTSTAVRDKLYF
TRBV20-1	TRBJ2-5	CIATIGRLLKTQCF
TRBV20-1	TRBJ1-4	CSARGAGTKLFF
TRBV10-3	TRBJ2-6	CATSPGGSGANVLTF
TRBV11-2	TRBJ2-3	CASSLWFLAGGRTDTQYF
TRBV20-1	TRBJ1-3	CSAKQHSGNPICF
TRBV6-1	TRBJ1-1	CASSDRPDEDEAFF
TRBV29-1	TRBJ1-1	CSIVTDYTEAFF